One sample yielded the 23 T cell receptor beta chains listed below, sequenced in a study of T cell responses to AZD1222 COVID-19 vaccine. Repertoires were generated with immunoSEQ multiplex PCR, while TCRdb's copy carries only in-frame clones and drops some. The table records 75,000 to 100,000 clones, approximately 90% of them present only once. The sequences come from peripheral blood, collected on day 0 of AZD1222 vaccination. The receptors come from an adult in good health.

The table lists this clone with a count of one. The CDR3 loop is CASSIGQGTDTQYF. The CDR3 DNA follows: TGTGCCAGTAGTATTGGTCAGGGGACAGATACGCAGTATTTT. The rearrangement joins TRBV19 to TRBJ2-3; TRBD1 might be the D (6 bases). The V gene's germline CDR1 is LNHDA and CDR2 SQIVND (reference sequence). V was trimmed by 3 bases and J by 3 bases, leaving 10 bases between them. This CDR3 comprises 14 residues.

This CDR3 reads CASSQDPRGRSNEKLFF. The CDR3 DNA reads as TGCGCCAGCAGCCAGGACCCCAGGGGACGGTCTAATGAAAAACTGTTTTTT. The chain links TRBV4-1 to TRBJ1-4; the D gene is possibly TRBD1 (6 bases). V lost 3 bases to trimming and J lost 3 bases, with 17 bases between them. The germline gives CDR1 MGHRA, CDR2 YSYEKL. CDR3 length: 17 amino acids.

The chain links TRBV28 to TRBJ1-3; 7 positions match TRBD1. Losses at the gene ends were 5 bases for V and 4 bases for J; bases not matched to a gene: 8. CDR3 length equals 15 residues. Germline V CDR1 and CDR2: MDHEN, SYDVKM. CDR3: CASSLTGAGGNTIYF. DNA for the CDR3: TGTGCCAGCAGTCTTACAGGGGCGGGAGGAAACACCATATATTTT.

The chain recombines TRBV30 with TRBJ1-5; 10 nucleotides align to TRBD1. Losses at the gene ends were 4 bases for V and 1 base for J; bases not matched to a gene: 4. Germline assignment: CDR1 GTSNPN and CDR2 SVGIG (reference sequence). The CDR3 covers 15 residues. In DNA form, the CDR3 reads TGTGCCTGGACCCGACAGGGGGCGAGCAATCAGCCCCAGCATTTT. The encoded protein is CAWTRQGASNQPQHF.

The CDR3 sequence is CSASSLAFKNEQFF. The CDR3 DNA reads as TGCAGTGCTAGTTCTCTAGCGTTTAAGAATGAGCAGTTCTTC. This rearrangement joins TRBV20-1 to TRBJ2-1; D is possibly TRBD2 (6 bases). The V and J ends lost 3 bases and 7 bases respectively, with 16 bases between them. The CDR3 is 14 residues long. The germline CDR1 and CDR2 sequences are DFQATT and SNEGSKA (reference sequence).

V gene TRBV7-3 combines with J gene TRBJ2-2; 7 bases fit TRBD1. CDR3 size: 15 residues. Germline CDR1 and CDR2: SGHTA and FQGTGA. V dropped 1 base and J dropped 5; count of bases not matched to a gene: 4. The CDR3 bases are TGTGCCAGCAGCTTAAACAGGGGTGGGACCGGGGAGCTGTTTTTT. Protein sequence: CASSLNRGGTGELFF.

The chain is built from TRBV15 and TRBJ2-7; D is uncertain. V was clipped by 3 bases and J by 3 bases, with 9 bases between them. CDR3 length equals 13 residues. Germline CDR1 and CDR2: LNHNV and YYDKDF (reference sequence). The CDR3, as DNA: TGTGCCACCAGCAGGGGCTCTGGCTACGAGCAGTACTTC. Amino acids: CATSRGSGYEQYF.

V usage is TRBV10-3 and J usage is TRBJ1-1, with D possibly TRBD1 on 6 matching bases. The CDR3 spans 14 residues. V lost 5 bases to trimming and J lost 1 base, with 11 bases between them. Germline assignment: CDR1 ENHRY and CDR2 SYGVKD. Here the CDR3 reads CAISRQQGNTEAFF. The CDR3 bases are TGTGCCATCAGTCGGCAACAGGGGAACACTGAAGCTTTCTTT.

The chain carries TRBV2 and TRBJ2-7; TRBD1 agrees at 8 bases. This CDR3 has 14 amino acids. Germline V gives CDR1 SNHLY, CDR2 FYNNEI. The V and J ends lost 10 bases and 2 bases, in that order; junction bases with no gene match: 10. CDR3 amino acids: CATAKDRVTYEQYF. The DNA of the CDR3 is TGTGCCACAGCTAAGGACAGGGTCACCTACGAGCAGTACTTC.

This clone has just one count. This sequence joins TRBV15 and TRBJ2-2; no definite D call. Germline loops: CDR1 LNHNV, CDR2 YYDKDF (reference sequence). This CDR3 comprises 15 residues. Trimming cost V 5 bases and J 5 bases, with 15 bases left between them. The CDR3 sequence is CATSPGRPGTGELFF. CDR3 sequence (DNA): TGTGCCACCAGCCCCGGTCGCCCTGGGACCGGGGAGCTGTTTTTT.

This chain connects TRBV19 to TRBJ1-1; 7 nucleotides line up with TRBD1. The J segment lost 4 bases and the V segment lost 5 bases, leaving 10 bases of the junction unmatched. There are 15 residues in the CDR3. CDR1 LNHDA and CDR2 SQIVND come from the germline V gene (reference sequence). CDR3 sequence reads: CASSPQQGVGTEAFF. CDR3 in DNA: TGTGCCAGTAGTCCACAGCAGGGGGTGGGCACTGAAGCTTTCTTT.

This clone was seen a handful of times. This chain connects TRBV19 to TRBJ1-2; tentatively, D is TRBD1 (5 bases). V was clipped by 7 bases and J by 0 bases, with 12 bases between them. The germline gives CDR1 LNHDA, CDR2 SQIVND (reference sequence). The CDR3 length is 14 residues. CDR3 in amino acids: CASTGSRANYGYTF. The CDR3 bases are TGTGCCAGTACCGGGTCCAGGGCTAACTATGGCTACACCTTC.

The gene calls are TRBV9 and TRBJ1-1; D gene ambiguous. The CDR3 totals 15 residues. The germline gives CDR1 SGDLS, CDR2 YYNGEE. Trimming cost V 0 bases and J 0 bases, with 9 bases left between them. The CDR3 coding sequence is TGTGCCAGCAGCGTAGGGGTAGGCCTGAACACTGAAGCTTTCTTT. Residues: CASSVGVGLNTEAFF.

The J gene is TRBJ2-5, the V gene TRBV5-1; either TRBD1 or TRBD2 may supply D (5 bases each). The germline V gene has CDR1 SGHRS and CDR2 YFSETQ. The CDR3 is 12 amino acids. The V end lost 5 bases, the J end lost 9 bases, and 14 bases lay between the germline ends. Here the CDR3 reads CASSGDGPAQYF. CDR3 coding DNA: TGCGCCAGCAGTGGGGACGGGCCGGCCCAGTACTTC.

The chain joins TRBV28 to TRBJ1-1; D is ambiguous. The V end was cut by 2 bases, the J end by 5 bases, with 12 bases between. This CDR3 is 14 amino acids long. CDR1 and CDR2 from the germline V gene are MDHEN and SYDVKM. CDR3 sequence (DNA): TGTGCCAGCAGTTTAGCACCCATGGGGACTGAAGCTTTCTTT. Its protein is CASSLAPMGTEAFF.

In this sample, this clone turned up once. V and J are TRBV4-3 and TRBJ2-3; D uncertain. The CDR3 is made up of 16 amino acids. Germline assignment: CDR1 LGHNA and CDR2 YSLEER. The V gene lost 1 base and the J gene lost 6 bases, with 17 bases spanning the gap. CDR3 sequence reads: CASSQGSAVSEDTQYF. The CDR3 DNA sequence: TGCGCCAGCAGCCAAGGGTCGGCAGTGTCTGAGGATACGCAGTATTTT.

V is TRBV19 and J is TRBJ2-5; weak D call: TRBD1 (6 bases). Germline V CDR1 and CDR2: LNHDA, SQIVND (reference sequence). CDR3 length equals 13 residues. Trimming pared 8 bases from V and 1 base from J, leaving 11 bases between. The CDR3 spells CASAQGIQETQYF. The CDR3, as DNA: TGTGCCAGTGCACAGGGTATCCAAGAGACCCAGTACTTC.

The chain joins TRBV25-1 to TRBJ2-7; D remains unclear. V lost 5 bases to trimming and J lost 4 bases, with 9 bases between them. Germline CDR1 reads MGHDK; CDR2 reads SYGVNS. The CDR3 is made up of 12 amino acids. The CDR3 reads CASSPTNYEQYF. In DNA form, the CDR3 reads TGTGCCAGCAGTCCCACTAATTACGAGCAGTACTTC.

This chain's CDR3 is CASSYSRQAGNTIYF. CDR3 bases: TGTGCCAGCAGTTACTCGAGGCAGGCTGGAAACACCATATATTTT. This sequence joins TRBV6-5 and TRBJ1-3; D is undetermined. This CDR3 has 15 amino acids. V dropped 0 bases and J dropped 2 bases, with 8 bases sitting between them. Germline assignment: CDR1 MNHEY and CDR2 SVGAGI.

This chain links TRBV30 with TRBJ1-5; TRBD1 might be the D (5 bases). The CDR3 runs 18 residues. Germline V gene sequence: CDR1 GTSNPN, CDR2 SVGIG (reference sequence). V lost 0 bases to trimming and J lost 2 bases, with 20 bases between them. In DNA, the CDR3 is TGTGCCTGGAGTGTCAAGGGGTTCGGACCTGTCGGCAATCAGCCCCAGCATTTT. It is translated as CAWSVKGFGPVGNQPQHF.

The CDR3 DNA is TGTGCCAGCAGCTTAGTTAACAGAGAGTACGAGCAGTACTTC. Amino acids: CASSLVNREYEQYF. The chain combines TRBV11-2 with TRBJ2-7; D is unclear. CDR1 is SGHAT, CDR2 FQNNGV, per germline. The V end lost 1 base, the J end lost 4 bases, and 11 bases lay between the germline ends. The CDR3 covers 14 residues. Filled out from reference TRBV11-2 and TRBJ2-7, the complete variable domain reads EAGVAQSPRYKIIEKRQSVAFWCNPISGHATLYWYQQILGQGPKLLIQFQNNGVVDDSQLPKDRFSAERLKGVDSTLKIQPAKLEDSAVYLCASSLVNREYEQYFGPGTRLTVT.

The chain employs TRBV14 and TRBJ2-7, with TRBD2 matching over 9 bases. CDR1 and CDR2 from the germline V gene are SGHDN and FVKESK. The CDR3 extends over 14 amino acids. The V and J ends lost 6 bases and 1 base, in that order; junction bases with no gene match: 4. This chain's CDR3 is CASRNSGGSYEQYF. Written as DNA, the CDR3 is TGTGCCAGCAGAAATAGCGGGGGATCCTACGAGCAGTACTTC.

This chain uses TRBV5-4 with TRBJ1-2; D is ambiguous. The CDR3 contains 13 residues. Germline V gene lookup returns CDR1 SGHNT and CDR2 YYREEE (reference sequence). The V end was cut by 0 bases, the J end by 3 bases, with 6 bases between. The CDR3 DNA reads TGTGCCAGCAGCTTGGCTGCAGACTATGGCTACACCTTC. Translating gives CASSLAADYGYTF. The full variable domain, rest sourced from reference TRBV5-4 and TRBJ1-2, is ETGVTQSPTHLIKTRGQQVTLRCSSQSGHNTVSWYQQALGQGPQFIFQYYREEENGRGNFPPRFSGLQFPNYSSELNVNALELDDSALYLCASSLAADYGYTFGSGTRLTVV.